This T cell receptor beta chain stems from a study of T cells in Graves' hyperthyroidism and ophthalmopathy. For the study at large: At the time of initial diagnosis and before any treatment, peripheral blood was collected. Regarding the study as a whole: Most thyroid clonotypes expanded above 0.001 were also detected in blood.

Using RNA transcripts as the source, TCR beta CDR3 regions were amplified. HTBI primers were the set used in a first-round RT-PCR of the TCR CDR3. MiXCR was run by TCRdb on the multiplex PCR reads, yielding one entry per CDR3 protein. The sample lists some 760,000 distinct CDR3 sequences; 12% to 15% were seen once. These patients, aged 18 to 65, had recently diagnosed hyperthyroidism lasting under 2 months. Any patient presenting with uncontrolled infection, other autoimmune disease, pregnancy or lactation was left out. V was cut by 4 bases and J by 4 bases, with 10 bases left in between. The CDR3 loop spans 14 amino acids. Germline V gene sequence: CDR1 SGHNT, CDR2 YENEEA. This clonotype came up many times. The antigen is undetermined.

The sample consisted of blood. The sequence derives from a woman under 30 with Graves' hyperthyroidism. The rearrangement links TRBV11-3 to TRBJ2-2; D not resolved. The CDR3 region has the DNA TGTGCCAGCAGCTCAAGGGTCGGCACCGGGGAGCTGTTTTTT. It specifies CASSSRVGTGELFF.